This T cell receptor (beta chain) emerged from a study of blood T cell repertoires in COVID-19. Looking at the study overall: Whether acute or convalescent, the COVID-19 samples came from the United States, Italy and Spain. T cells, B-cell-depleted T cells, or PBMCs supplied cDNA or gDNA.

V was pared by 5 bases and J by 12 bases, with 5 bases of the junction left unmatched. Germline values: CDR1 SEHNR, CDR2 FQNEAQ (reference sequence). The CDR3 spans 11 residues. Original processing notes: It was from reference gene primer amplification that nucleated cell counts were estimated. The protocol was immunoSEQ multiplex PCR, while the TCRdb copy is restricted to in-frame clones and leaves out a portion. V, J and clone size reflect that table, while D and trimming were determined from the DNA. This table has 66,000 or so clones, about 86% appearing once. The chain recombines TRBV7-9 with TRBJ1-1; the match to TRBD1 covers 8 bases. The sample was peripheral blood. The TCR sequence derives from a man aged 45-65 years with active COVID-19. CDR3 sequence: CASSPGQGSFF. CDR3 DNA: TGTGCCAGCAGCCCCGGACAGGGATCTTTCTTT.